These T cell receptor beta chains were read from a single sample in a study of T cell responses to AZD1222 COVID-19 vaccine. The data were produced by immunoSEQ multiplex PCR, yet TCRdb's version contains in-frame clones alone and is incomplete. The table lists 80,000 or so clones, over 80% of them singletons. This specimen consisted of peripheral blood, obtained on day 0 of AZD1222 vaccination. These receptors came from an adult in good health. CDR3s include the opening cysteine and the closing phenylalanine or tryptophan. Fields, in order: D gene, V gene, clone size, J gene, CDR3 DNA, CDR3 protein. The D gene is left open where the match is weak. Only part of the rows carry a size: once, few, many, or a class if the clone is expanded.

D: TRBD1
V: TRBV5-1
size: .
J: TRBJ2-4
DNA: TGCGCCAGCAGCCTAATGACAGGGATACTAGCCAAAAACATTCAGTACTTC
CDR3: CASSLMTGILAKNIQYF

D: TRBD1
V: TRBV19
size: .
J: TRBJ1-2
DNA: TGTGCCAGTAGTCCGGGACAGGGGATCTATGGCTACACCTTC
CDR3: CASSPGQGIYGYTF

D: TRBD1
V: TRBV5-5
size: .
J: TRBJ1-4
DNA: TGTGCCAGCAGCTCCGGACAGGCGCTTAATGAAAAACTGTTTTTT
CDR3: CASSSGQALNEKLFF

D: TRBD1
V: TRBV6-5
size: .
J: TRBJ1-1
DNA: TGTGCCAGCAGTTACTCTTGGGGACAGGGGAACACTGAAGCTTTCTTT
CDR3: CASSYSWGQGNTEAFF

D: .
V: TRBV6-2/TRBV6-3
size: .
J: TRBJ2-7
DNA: TGTGCCAGCAGTCCCCAGGACTACAAGAACGAGCAGTACTTC
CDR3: CASSPQDYKNEQYF

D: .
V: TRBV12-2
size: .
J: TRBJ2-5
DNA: TGTGCAAGTCGCCCCATTATTCGAGGGAACGGGGAGACCCAGTACTTC
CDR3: CASRPIIRGNGETQYF

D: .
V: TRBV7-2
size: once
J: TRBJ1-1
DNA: TGTGCCAGCAGCCCTCGATGGGGGAACACTGAAGCTTTCTTT
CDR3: CASSPRWGNTEAFF

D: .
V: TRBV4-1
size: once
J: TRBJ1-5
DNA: TGCGCCAGCAGCCAAGTCGGCGAGGGGCTCCAGCCCCAGCATTTT
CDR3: CASSQVGEGLQPQHF

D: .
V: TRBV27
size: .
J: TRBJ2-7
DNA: TGTGCCAGCAGTTTAATCTTAGAGCCCCGGGGAGCCTACGAGCAGTACTTC
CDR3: CASSLILEPRGAYEQYF

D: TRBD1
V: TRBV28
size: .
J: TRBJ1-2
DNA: TGTGCCAGCACCCCTAGACAGGGGTACTATGGCTACACCTTC
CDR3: CASTPRQGYYGYTF

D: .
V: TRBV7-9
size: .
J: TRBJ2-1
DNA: TGTGCCAGCAGCGACAGGGACTATCCCAATGAGCAGTTCTTC
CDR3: CASSDRDYPNEQFF

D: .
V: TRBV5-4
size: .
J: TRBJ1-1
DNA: TGTGCCAGCAGCACCCCGGGGCTCACTGAAGCTTTCTTT
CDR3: CASSTPGLTEAFF

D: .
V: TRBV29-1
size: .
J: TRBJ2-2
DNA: TGCAGCGTTATTGGGGAGCCGAACACCGGGGAGCTGTTTTTT
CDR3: CSVIGEPNTGELFF

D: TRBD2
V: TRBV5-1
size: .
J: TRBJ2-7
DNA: TGCGCCAGCACTAGCGGGGGGGCCTACGAGCAGTACTTC
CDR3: CASTSGGAYEQYF

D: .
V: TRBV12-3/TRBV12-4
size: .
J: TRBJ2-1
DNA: TGTGCCAGCACCCCTCGGGGCCGGGAGCAGTTCTTC
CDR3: CASTPRGREQFF

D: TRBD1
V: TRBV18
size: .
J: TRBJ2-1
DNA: TGTGCCAGCTCACCTCTGGACAGGGCAGGCGATGAGCAGTTCTTC
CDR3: CASSPLDRAGDEQFF

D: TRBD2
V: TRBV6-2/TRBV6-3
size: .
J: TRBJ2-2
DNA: TGTGCCAGCAGTCTGTCCGGGACTAGCGGGCTGGGCGACACCGGGGAGCTGTTTTTT
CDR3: CASSLSGTSGLGDTGELFF

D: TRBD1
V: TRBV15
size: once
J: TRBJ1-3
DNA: TGTGCCACCAGCAGAGGACAGGGGATTTTATCTGGAAACACCATATATTTT
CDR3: CATSRGQGILSGNTIYF

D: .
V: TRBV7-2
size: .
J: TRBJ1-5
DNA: TGTGCCAGCAGCCCAGGGAGGAGCAATCAGCCCCAGCATTTT
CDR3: CASSPGRSNQPQHF

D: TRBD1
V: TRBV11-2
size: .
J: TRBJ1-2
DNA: TGTGCCAGCAGCTACGGACAGGGCGAGGCCCACTATGGCTACACCTTC
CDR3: CASSYGQGEAHYGYTF

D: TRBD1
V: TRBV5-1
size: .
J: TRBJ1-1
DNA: TGCGCCAGCGCGGATGGGCAGGGGGCATTAGTGGGCACTGAAGCTTTCTTT
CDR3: CASADGQGALVGTEAFF

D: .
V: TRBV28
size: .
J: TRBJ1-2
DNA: TGTGCCAGCAGGCCCGTTGGGTCCTTCTATGGCTACACCTTC
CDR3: CASRPVGSFYGYTF